The 30 T cell receptor beta chains given below trace back to one sample, sequenced in a study of PD-1 blockade in classical Hodgkin lymphoma. Time point meaning: cycle 4 day 1 (C4D1), after around six weeks of nivolumab. All trial patients relapsed after autologous stem cell transplantation. Profiling relied on immunoSEQ multiplex PCR, and the TCRdb table lists in-frame clones only, not all of them. Of about 24,000 clones listed, around four fifths were seen once; the top ten hold around 6.2%. This material consisted of peripheral blood mononuclear cells (PBMCs), taken before the fourth cycle of nivolumab. The receptors were sampled from a human donor with classical Hodgkin lymphoma.

The J gene is TRBJ2-2, the V gene TRBV6-1; TRBD1 is a possible D gene (5 bases). CDR1 and CDR2 from the germline V gene are MNHNS and SASEGT. V was shortened by 7 bases and J by 2 bases, with 11 bases between the two germline ends. The CDR3 extends over 14 amino acids. CDR3 nucleotide sequence: TGTGCCAGCAATACTGACAGAAACACCGGGGAGCTGTTTTTT. Translated: CASNTDRNTGELFF.

The V and J genes are TRBV9 and TRBJ1-2; 7 bases line up with TRBD1. CDR3 length: 14 residues. Germline V gives CDR1 SGDLS, CDR2 YYNGEE. Trimming took 3 bases from V and 0 from J; bases not matched to a gene: 2. The CDR3 region is CASSAGTANYGYTF. Written as DNA, the CDR3 is TGTGCCAGCAGCGCTGGGACAGCTAACTATGGCTACACCTTC. The variable domain in full, with the rest retrieved from reference TRBV9 and TRBJ1-2, is DSGVTQTPKHLITATGQRVTLRCSPRSGDLSVYWYQQSLDQGLQFLIQYYNGEERAKGNILERFSAQQFPDLHSELNLSSLELGDSALYFCASSAGTANYGYTFGSGTRLTVV.

J is TRBJ1-5 and V is TRBV10-3; 8 bases match TRBD1. The CDR3 runs to 17 residues. The germline V gene encodes CDR1 ENHRY and CDR2 SYGVKD. The V gene end was trimmed by 0 bases and the J gene end by 5 bases; junction bases not matched to a gene: 9. Here the CDR3 DNA reads TGTGCCATCAGTGAGTCAAAATCTACACAGGGGGATCAGCCCCAGCATTTT. Translation: CAISESKSTQGDQPQHF.

This clone was counted once. The chain recombines TRBV2 with TRBJ2-1, with D unclear. The CDR3 spans 12 residues. Germline CDR1 SNHLY, CDR2 FYNNEI. Trimming left V 6 bases short and J 4 bases short, with 7 bases between. As DNA, the CDR3 is TGTGCCAGCAGGGTATCTTACAATGAGCAGTTCTTC. This sequence encodes CASRVSYNEQFF.

This chain's CDR3 is CASSPRGDEQYF. CDR3 DNA sequence: TGTGCCAGCTCACCGAGGGGCGACGAGCAGTACTTC. The rearrangement uses TRBV18 and TRBJ2-7, with D perhaps TRBD1 or TRBD2 (5 bases each). The V and J ends lost 3 bases and 5 bases respectively, with 8 bases between them. Germline CDR1 is KGHSH and CDR2 is LQKENI. The CDR3 extends over 12 amino acids.

The rearrangement links TRBV29-1 to TRBJ2-7, with TRBD1 as a possible D gene (5 bases). Trimming took off 6 bases at V and 7 bases at J, with 16 bases between the two ends. The CDR3 length is 12 residues. The germline V gene has CDR1 SQVTM and CDR2 ANQGSEA. CDR3 region: CSVAPRGREQYF. Here the CDR3 DNA reads TGCAGCGTAGCCCCTAGGGGAAGGGAGCAGTACTTC.

The rearrangement joins TRBV5-1 to TRBJ1-2; no reliable D call. The CDR3 loop spans 17 amino acids. Germline CDR1 and CDR2: SGHRS and YFSETQ. V was pared by 4 bases and J by 4 bases, with 23 bases between. As DNA, the CDR3 is TGCGCCAGCAGCCTCGGAGGCAGTACTTTCACCCCCTATGGCTACACCTTC. This translates into CASSLGGSTFTPYGYTF. Based on the CDR3 plus reference TRBV5-1 and TRBJ1-2, the full variable domain is KAGVTQTPRYLIKTRGQQVTLSCSPISGHRSVSWYQQTPGQGLQFLFEYFSETQRNKGNFPGRFSGRQFSNSRSEMNVSTLELGDSALYLCASSLGGSTFTPYGYTFGSGTRLTVV.

The chain is built from TRBV4-2 and TRBJ2-5, with 9 bases matching TRBD2. The CDR3 totals 18 residues. CDR1 LGHNA and CDR2 YNFKEQ come from the germline V gene. V dropped 3 bases and J dropped 5; count of bases not matched to a gene: 16. The CDR3 spells CASSHPESRGSGGETQYF. The CDR3 region has the DNA TGTGCCAGCAGCCATCCGGAAAGTCGGGGGAGCGGGGGGGAGACCCAGTACTTC.

The rearrangement links TRBV6-1 to TRBJ1-1; D unresolved. The V end lost 4 bases, the J end lost 0 bases, and 15 bases lay between the germline ends. Germline CDR1 reads MNHNS; CDR2 reads SASEGT. This CDR3 is built from 16 residues. The CDR3, as DNA: TGTGCCAGCAGTGTCGGGAGTGGTGACTTGAACACTGAAGCTTTCTTT. It encodes CASSVGSGDLNTEAFF.

The DNA for the CDR3 is TGTGCCATCAGCCGAATTGGGGGCCGGGAGGAGACCCAGTACTTC. Protein product: CAISRIGGREETQYF. The chain has TRBV10-3 and TRBJ2-5; perhaps D is TRBD1 or TRBD2 (6 bases each). The V and J ends lost 6 bases and 5 bases respectively, with 19 bases between them. This CDR3 region has 15 residues. Germline assignment: CDR1 ENHRY and CDR2 SYGVKD.

This clone was seen a handful of times. V and J are TRBV7-6 and TRBJ2-5; D unclear. The germline V gene encodes CDR1 SGHVS and CDR2 FNYEAQ. The V end lost 4 bases, the J end lost 1 base, and 1 base lay between the germline ends. CDR3 length: 11 amino acids. The CDR3 spells CASSSQETQYF. DNA of the CDR3: TGTGCCAGCAGCTCCCAAGAGACCCAGTACTTC.

This clone is a singleton in its sample. The rearrangement uses TRBV7-3 and TRBJ2-3, with TRBD2 matching 11 bases. There are 18 residues in the CDR3. V shed 4 bases, J shed 0 bases, and the junction held 9 bases outside the gene matches. Germline V lookup: CDR1 SGHTA, CDR2 FQGTGA. CDR3: CASSSRASGRFSTDTQYF. Written as DNA, the CDR3 is TGTGCCAGCAGCTCGAGGGCTAGCGGGAGGTTTAGCACAGATACGCAGTATTTT.

The chain employs TRBV7-2 and TRBJ2-4; D remains unclear. Germline-derived CDR1 and CDR2 are SGHTA and FQGNSA. CDR3 size: 13 residues. The germline V and J ends were trimmed by 5 bases and 2 bases, with 7 bases remaining between them. The CDR3 coding sequence is TGTGCCAGCAGCCCCCCTTCCAAAAACATTCAGTACTTC. Translation: CASSPPSKNIQYF.

The chain employs TRBV2 and TRBJ2-4, with 9 bases matching TRBD1. CDR1 and CDR2 from the germline V gene are SNHLY and FYNNEI. This CDR3 region has 14 residues. V shed 2 bases, J shed 8 bases, and the junction held 4 bases outside the gene matches. The CDR3 loop reads CASSETGGWDIQYF. CDR3 bases: TGTGCCAGCAGTGAAACAGGGGGCTGGGACATTCAGTACTTC.

The V gene is TRBV5-4, the J gene TRBJ1-2; the D is unclear. The CDR3 totals 15 residues. Per the germline V gene, CDR1 is SGHNT and CDR2 is YYREEE (reference sequence). The V and J ends lost 8 bases and 3 bases respectively, with 20 bases between them. CDR3 residues: CASSPSPVTDYGYTF. The CDR3 coding sequence is TGTGCCAGTTCACCCTCCCCGGTAACCGACTATGGCTACACCTTC.

This chain connects TRBV27 to TRBJ2-5; unclear D gene. The germline V and J ends were trimmed by 4 bases and 2 bases, with 8 bases remaining between them. The CDR3 runs 13 residues. Germline V CDR1 and CDR2: MNHEY, SMNVEV (reference sequence). The CDR3 sequence: CASSSNTQETQYF. The CDR3 nucleotides read TGTGCCAGCAGTTCGAACACACAAGAGACCCAGTACTTC.

The chain employs TRBV9 and TRBJ2-3; tentatively, D is TRBD2 (5 bases). Trimming cost V 7 bases and J 4 bases, with 16 bases left between them. CDR1 and CDR2 (germline): SGDLS, YYNGEE. This CDR3 contains 14 residues. Here the CDR3 reads CASGAGSYPDTQYF. In nucleotides, the CDR3 is TGTGCCAGCGGCGCTGGGAGCTATCCAGATACGCAGTATTTT.

The chain uses TRBV9 and TRBJ2-3, with a weak D call TRBD2 (6 bases). Looked up from germline, CDR1 is SGDLS and CDR2 is YYNGEE. V was pared by 0 bases and J by 3 bases, with 11 bases between. The CDR3 length is 15 residues. CDR3 sequence: CASSVAGLATDTQYF. DNA of the CDR3: TGTGCCAGCAGCGTAGCGGGGCTAGCGACAGATACGCAGTATTTT.

The V call is TRBV2, the J call TRBJ1-2; TRBD1 agrees at 10 bases. The germline V gene encodes CDR1 SNHLY and CDR2 FYNNEI. V was clipped by 8 bases and J by 3 bases; unmatched bases: 3. The CDR3 runs 13 residues. CDR3 loop: CASQGTGDYGYTF. CDR3 in DNA: TGTGCCAGCCAGGGGACAGGGGACTATGGCTACACCTTC.

The gene calls are TRBV2 and TRBJ1-2; tentatively, D is TRBD1 (6 bases). Germline V gene sequence: CDR1 SNHLY, CDR2 FYNNEI. This CDR3 contains 11 residues. The V gene lost 7 bases and the J gene lost 8 bases, with 11 bases spanning the gap. The CDR3 DNA reads TGTGCCAGCAAGCAGGGGCTGGGCTACACCTTC. Amino acids: CASKQGLGYTF.

The chain employs TRBV4-1 and TRBJ1-3; the D is unclear. With 4 bases removed from V and 0 bases from J, the gap between germline ends came to 13 bases. The CDR3 is made up of 16 amino acids. The germline gives CDR1 MGHRA, CDR2 YSYEKL. The CDR3 DNA sequence: TGCGCCAGCAGCCCGCGGGATTGGATCTCTGGAAACACCATATATTTT. This codes for CASSPRDWISGNTIYF.

The rearrangement links TRBV27 to TRBJ1-4, with D uncertain. Between the trimmed V and J ends, which lost 5 bases and 8 bases, there was a span of 9 bases. Germline-derived CDR1 and CDR2 are MNHEY and SMNVEV (reference sequence). The CDR3 is made up of 12 amino acids. CDR3 region: CASSPSREKLFF. The CDR3 nucleotides read TGTGCCAGCAGTCCCTCCCGAGAAAAACTGTTTTTT.

V gene TRBV28 combines with J gene TRBJ2-1, with 13 bases identical to TRBD2. J gave up 5 bases and V 3 bases, and 4 bases lay outside the gene matches. The CDR3 runs 16 residues. The germline gives CDR1 MDHEN, CDR2 SYDVKM. The DNA for the CDR3 is TGTGCCAGCAGTTTGCCGGGACTAGCGGGAAACAATGAGCAGTTCTTC. Translating gives CASSLPGLAGNNEQFF.

The rearrangement joins TRBV2 to TRBJ1-2, with a possible D match to TRBD1 (5 bases). V was trimmed by 6 bases and J by 10 bases, leaving 18 bases between them. The CDR3 totals 13 residues. Germline CDR1 reads SNHLY; CDR2 reads FYNNEI. CDR3 nucleotide sequence: TGTGCCAGCAGGGGGGAGGGCGACCTTGACTACACCTTC. Translation: CASRGEGDLDYTF. Using reference TRBV2 and TRBJ1-2 for the parts outside the CDR3, the full variable domain is EPEVTQTPSHQVTQMGQEVILRCVPISNHLYFYWYRQILGQKVEFLVSFYNNEISEKSEIFDDQFSVERPDGSNFTLKIRSTKLEDSAMYFCASRGEGDLDYTFGSGTRLTVV.

The chain uses TRBV9 and TRBJ2-1, with TRBD1 matching 8 bases. This CDR3 spans 16 amino acids. Germline V lookup: CDR1 SGDLS, CDR2 YYNGEE. V dropped 5 bases and J dropped 0; count of bases not matched to a gene: 7. The DNA of the CDR3 is TGTGCCAGCAGTGATGGGACAGGCAGCTCCTACAATGAGCAGTTCTTC. It is translated as CASSDGTGSSYNEQFF.

The chain carries TRBV5-1 and TRBJ1-1, with no clear D. The CDR3 runs to 14 residues. Germline V gene sequence: CDR1 SGHRS, CDR2 YFSETQ. V shed 4 bases and J shed 2 bases, with 12 bases lying between them. CDR3 sequence reads: CASSPQSTNTEAFF. The DNA for the CDR3 is TGCGCCAGCAGCCCACAGTCGACTAACACTGAAGCTTTCTTT.

The chain employs TRBV5-4 and TRBJ1-5; 9 positions agree with TRBD1. The CDR3 runs to 15 residues. Germline CDR1 reads SGHNT; CDR2 reads YYREEE (reference sequence). V gave up 4 bases and J gave up 6 bases; unmatched junction bases: 8. The CDR3 DNA is TGTGCCAGCAGCCAATGGACAGGGGTAGGTCAGCCCCAGCATTTT. Encoded protein: CASSQWTGVGQPQHF. The variable domain in full, completed from reference TRBV5-4 and TRBJ1-5, reads ETGVTQSPTHLIKTRGQQVTLRCSSQSGHNTVSWYQQALGQGPQFIFQYYREEENGRGNFPPRFSGLQFPNYSSELNVNALELDDSALYLCASSQWTGVGQPQHFGDGTRLSIL.

V and J are TRBV7-9 and TRBJ1-1; TRBD1 might be the D (6 bases). Deletions cut 5 bases from V and 6 bases from J, with 13 bases between. The CDR3 has 13 amino acids. CDR1 is SEHNR, CDR2 FQNEAQ, per germline (reference sequence). The CDR3 DNA sequence: TGTGCCAGCAGCCCCGGCAGGGGCTCTGAAGCTTTCTTT. Its protein is CASSPGRGSEAFF.

This chain uses TRBV9 with TRBJ2-3; 9 bases agree with TRBD2. Trimming removed 3 bases from V and 2 bases from J; junction bases left unmatched: 28. Germline V gene sequence: CDR1 SGDLS, CDR2 YYNGEE. The CDR3 spans 23 residues. Written as DNA, the CDR3 is TGTGCCAGCAGCGCCCCCAGGCCCGGGGTCGGAGCGGGAGGTAGGATCTTCACAGATACGCAGTATTTT. Translating it yields CASSAPRPGVGAGGRIFTDTQYF.

CDR3 in amino acids: CASSLGGAGDTQYF. CDR3 coding DNA: TGTGCCAGCAGCTTGGGTGGGGCGGGAGATACGCAGTATTTT. The chain carries TRBV5-6 and TRBJ2-3; either TRBD1 or TRBD2 may supply D (5 bases each). The germline V gene has CDR1 SGHDT and CDR2 YYEEEE. The CDR3 consists of 14 residues. V was pared by 0 bases and J by 5 bases, with 10 bases between. The variable domain in full, with the rest retrieved from reference TRBV5-6 and TRBJ2-3, is DAGVTQSPTHLIKTRGQQVTLRCSPKSGHDTVSWYQQALGQGPQFIFQYYEEEERQRGNFPDRFSGHQFPNYSSELNVNALLLGDSALYLCASSLGGAGDTQYFGPGTRLTVL.